The 7 T cell receptor beta chains below all came from one sample that was sequenced in a study of OX40 agonist ivuxolimab in advanced cancers. Some clones are missing from TCRdb's copy, which holds only in-frame ones; the method was immunoSEQ multiplex PCR. The sample has more than 65,000 clones; about nine tenths are singletons. This specimen was CD4+ or CD8+ T cells sorted from blood, taken in a trial of the OX40 agonist ivuxolimab. Receptors originate from an adult with an advanced solid tumor such as melanoma, head and neck, liver or kidney cancer.

CDR3 bases: TGTGCCAGCAGTTGGGCAGGGAGCTCTGGGGCCAACGTCCTGACTTTC. Translating it yields CASSWAGSSGANVLTF. The chain employs TRBV6-5 and TRBJ2-6; D possibly uses TRBD1 or TRBD2 (5 bases each). V shed 4 bases and J shed 0 bases, with 10 bases lying between them. CDR3 length: 16 residues. CDR1 and CDR2 from the germline V gene are MNHEY and SVGAGI.

The chain combines TRBV27 with TRBJ2-7; 7 nucleotides line up with TRBD2. The CDR3 length is 13 residues. The V segment lost 6 bases and the J segment 3 bases; nucleotides outside the gene matches: 5. Germline V CDR1 and CDR2: MNHEY, SMNVEV (reference sequence). The CDR3 DNA follows: TGTGCCAGCAGCCAAGGGGAGGGCTACGAGCAGTACTTC. Its translation: CASSQGEGYEQYF.

V usage is TRBV6-6 and J usage is TRBJ1-5, with a weak D call TRBD1 (5 bases). Germline V gene lookup returns CDR1 MNHNY and CDR2 SVGAGI (reference sequence). V lost 6 bases to trimming and J lost 5 bases, with 11 bases between them. The CDR3 sequence is 13 residues long. CDR3 residues: CASSPTTDQPQHF. The CDR3 bases are TGTGCCAGCAGCCCAACGACAGATCAGCCCCAGCATTTT.

The DNA of the CDR3 is TGTGCCAGCAGCGCCCAGGACAGGGTTTTCACTGAAGCTTTCTTT. Translation gives CASSAQDRVFTEAFF. V is TRBV9 and J is TRBJ1-1; TRBD1 agrees at 8 bases. The CDR3 is 15 amino acids. Germline trimming cut 3 bases from V and 4 bases from J; bases unmatched to any gene: 8. Per germline, CDR1 SGDLS and CDR2 YYNGEE.

This rearrangement joins TRBV7-8 to TRBJ2-1; D perhaps matches TRBD1 (6 bases). V lost 6 bases and J 2 bases, leaving 20 bases between the germline ends. CDR3 length: 17 amino acids. Germline-derived CDR1 and CDR2 are SGHVS and FQNEAQ. The DNA of the CDR3 is TGTGCCAGCAGTTTCCTGGGGGCCAGCCTAACCTACAATGAGCAGTTCTTC. Amino acid sequence: CASSFLGASLTYNEQFF.

This chain connects TRBV28 to TRBJ2-6; no clear D gene. The CDR3 spans 17 residues. Between the trimmed V and J ends, which lost 5 bases and 0 bases, there was a span of 14 bases. Per germline, CDR1 MDHEN and CDR2 SYDVKM. CDR3 amino acids: CASSPARWSSGANVLTF. Here the CDR3 DNA reads TGTGCCAGCAGTCCCGCTCGGTGGAGCTCTGGGGCCAACGTCCTGACTTTC.

This chain uses TRBV28 with TRBJ1-5; TRBD1 is a possible D gene (6 bases). The CDR3 contains 14 residues. The germline V gene has CDR1 MDHEN and CDR2 SYDVKM. The ends were cut back, 9 bases at V and 1 base at J, with 13 bases in the middle. The CDR3 loop reads CASSGTNSNQPQHF. CDR3 coding DNA: TGTGCCAGTTCCGGGACAAACAGCAATCAGCCCCAGCATTTT.